This TCR beta chain was sequenced for a study of blood T cell repertoires in COVID-19. Across the whole study: From the United States, Italy and Spain came samples of acute and convalescent COVID-19. In each case, the material was cDNA or gDNA derived from T cells, B-cell-depleted T cells, or PBMCs.

In the source study's methods: Amplifying reference gene primers gave estimates of nucleated cell counts. Data came from immunoSEQ multiplex PCR; TCRdb stores just in-frame clones and leaves some out. From that table come the V and J calls and clone size; the DNA was used to work out D and trimming. Among 450,000 to 500,000 clones listed, 75% to 90% were seen once. Trimming shortened V by 3 bases and J by 0 bases, and 9 bases separated the two germline ends. In germline, CDR1 is MNHEY, CDR2 SMNVEV (reference sequence). The CDR3 has 16 residues. This receptor was taken from a human donor in a cohort sampled during active COVID-19. This chain connects TRBV27 to TRBJ2-6, with a weak D call TRBD2 (5 bases). The specimen sequenced was peripheral blood. CDR3 in amino acids: CASSLAGISGANVLTF. The CDR3 DNA follows: TGTGCCAGCAGTTTGGCCGGGATCTCTGGGGCCAACGTCCTGACTTTC.